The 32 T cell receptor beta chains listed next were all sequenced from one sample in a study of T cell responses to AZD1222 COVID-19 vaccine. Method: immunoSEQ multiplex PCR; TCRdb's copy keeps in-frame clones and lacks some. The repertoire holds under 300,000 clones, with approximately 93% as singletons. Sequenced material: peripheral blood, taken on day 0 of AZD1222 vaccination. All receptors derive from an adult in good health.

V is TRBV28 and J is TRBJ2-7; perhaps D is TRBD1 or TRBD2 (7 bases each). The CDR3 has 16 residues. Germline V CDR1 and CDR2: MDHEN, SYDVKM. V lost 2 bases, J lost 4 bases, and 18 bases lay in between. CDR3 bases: TGTGCCAGCAGTTTAACCCCGGGGAGGGGGCCATACGAGCAGTACTTC. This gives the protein CASSLTPGRGPYEQYF.

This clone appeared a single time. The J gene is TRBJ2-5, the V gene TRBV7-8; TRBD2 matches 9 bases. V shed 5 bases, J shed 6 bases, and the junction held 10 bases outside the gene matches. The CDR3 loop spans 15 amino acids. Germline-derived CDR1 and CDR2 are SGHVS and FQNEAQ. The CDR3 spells CASSPRGGALKTQYF. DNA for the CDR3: TGTGCCAGCAGCCCGCGGGGGGGGGCGTTGAAGACCCAGTACTTC. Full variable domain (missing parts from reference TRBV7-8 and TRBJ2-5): GAGVSQSPRYKVAKRGQDVALRCDPISGHVSLFWYQQALGQGPEFLTYFQNEAQLDKSGLPSDRFFAERPEGSVSTLKIQRTQQEDSAVYLCASSPRGGALKTQYFGPGTRLLVL.

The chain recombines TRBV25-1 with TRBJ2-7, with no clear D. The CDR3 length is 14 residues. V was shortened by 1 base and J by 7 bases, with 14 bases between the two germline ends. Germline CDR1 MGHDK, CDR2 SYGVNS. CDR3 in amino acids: CASSESAKVREQYF. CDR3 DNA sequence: TGTGCCAGCAGTGAATCGGCGAAGGTGAGGGAGCAGTACTTC.

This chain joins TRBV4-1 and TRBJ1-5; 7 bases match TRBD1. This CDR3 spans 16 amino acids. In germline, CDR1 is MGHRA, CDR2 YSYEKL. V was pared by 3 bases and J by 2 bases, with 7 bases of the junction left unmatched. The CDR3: CASSHLDRAGNQPQHF. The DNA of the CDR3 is TGCGCCAGCAGCCATCTCGACAGGGCCGGCAATCAGCCCCAGCATTTT.

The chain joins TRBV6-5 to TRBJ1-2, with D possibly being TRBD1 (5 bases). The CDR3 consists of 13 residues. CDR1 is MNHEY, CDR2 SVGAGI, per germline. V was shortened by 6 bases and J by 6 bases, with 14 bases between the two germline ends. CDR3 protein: CASSLTGFDGYTF. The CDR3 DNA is TGTGCCAGCAGCCTAACAGGTTTTGATGGCTACACCTTC.

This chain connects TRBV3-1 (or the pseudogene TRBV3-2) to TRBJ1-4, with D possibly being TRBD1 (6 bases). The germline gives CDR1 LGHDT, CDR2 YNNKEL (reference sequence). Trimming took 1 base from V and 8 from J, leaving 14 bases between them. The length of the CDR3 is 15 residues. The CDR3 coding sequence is TGTGCCAGCAGCCAAGGAGGGGTAGGGGGGGAAAAACTGTTTTTT. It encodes CASSQGGVGGEKLFF.

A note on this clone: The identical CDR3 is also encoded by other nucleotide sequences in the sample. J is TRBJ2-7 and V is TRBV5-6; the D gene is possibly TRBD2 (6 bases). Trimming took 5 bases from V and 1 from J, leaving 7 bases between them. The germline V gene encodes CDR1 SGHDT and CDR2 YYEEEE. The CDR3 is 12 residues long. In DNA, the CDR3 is TGTGCCAGCAGTAGCGGTTCCTACGAGCAGTACTTC. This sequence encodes CASSSGSYEQYF.

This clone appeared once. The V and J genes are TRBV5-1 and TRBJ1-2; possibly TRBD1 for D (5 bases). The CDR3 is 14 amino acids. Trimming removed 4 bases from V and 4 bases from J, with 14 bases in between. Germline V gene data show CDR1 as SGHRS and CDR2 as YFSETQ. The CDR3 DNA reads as TGCGCCAGCAGCGAGGGGCCCGGGGTCTATGGCTACACCTTC. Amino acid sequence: CASSEGPGVYGYTF.

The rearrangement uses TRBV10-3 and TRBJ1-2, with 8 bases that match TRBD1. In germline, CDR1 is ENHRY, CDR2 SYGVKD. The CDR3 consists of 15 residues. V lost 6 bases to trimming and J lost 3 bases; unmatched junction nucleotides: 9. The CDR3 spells CAIREPGGADYGYTF. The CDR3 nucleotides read TGTGCCATCAGGGAGCCAGGGGGCGCGGACTATGGCTACACCTTC.

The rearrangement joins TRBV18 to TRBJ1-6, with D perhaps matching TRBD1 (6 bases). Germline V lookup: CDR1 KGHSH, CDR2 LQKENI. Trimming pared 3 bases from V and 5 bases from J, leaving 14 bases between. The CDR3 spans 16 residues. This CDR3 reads CASSPEGHLNNSPLHF. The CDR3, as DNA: TGTGCCAGCTCACCGGAGGGACACCTCAATAATTCACCCCTCCACTTT.

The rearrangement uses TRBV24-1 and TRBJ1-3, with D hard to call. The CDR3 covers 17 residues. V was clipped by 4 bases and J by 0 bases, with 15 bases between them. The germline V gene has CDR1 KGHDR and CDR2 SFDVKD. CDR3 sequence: CATSDSGIGSSGNTIYF. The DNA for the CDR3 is TGTGCCACCAGTGACTCGGGGATCGGGAGCTCTGGAAACACCATATATTTT.

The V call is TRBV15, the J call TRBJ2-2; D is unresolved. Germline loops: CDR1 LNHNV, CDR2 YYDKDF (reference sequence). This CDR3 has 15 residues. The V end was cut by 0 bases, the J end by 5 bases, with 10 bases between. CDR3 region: CATSRDRPTTGELFF. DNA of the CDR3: TGTGCCACCAGCAGAGATCGTCCTACGACCGGGGAGCTGTTTTTT.

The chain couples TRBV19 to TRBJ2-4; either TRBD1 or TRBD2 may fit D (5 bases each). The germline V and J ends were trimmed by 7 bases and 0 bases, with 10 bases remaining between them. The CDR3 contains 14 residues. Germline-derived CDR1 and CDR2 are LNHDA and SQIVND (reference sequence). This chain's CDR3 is CASTGTGAKNIQYF. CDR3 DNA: TGTGCCAGTACGGGGACGGGAGCCAAAAACATTCAGTACTTC.

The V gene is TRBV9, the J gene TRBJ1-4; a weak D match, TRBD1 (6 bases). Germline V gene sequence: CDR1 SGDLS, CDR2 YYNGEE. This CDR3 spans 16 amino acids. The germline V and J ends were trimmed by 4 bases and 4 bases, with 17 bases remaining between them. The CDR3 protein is CASSPRRDTGNEKLFF. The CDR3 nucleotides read TGTGCCAGCAGCCCCCGGAGGGACACGGGTAATGAAAAACTGTTTTTT. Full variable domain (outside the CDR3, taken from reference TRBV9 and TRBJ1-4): DSGVTQTPKHLITATGQRVTLRCSPRSGDLSVYWYQQSLDQGLQFLIQYYNGEERAKGNILERFSAQQFPDLHSELNLSSLELGDSALYFCASSPRRDTGNEKLFFGSGTQLSVL.

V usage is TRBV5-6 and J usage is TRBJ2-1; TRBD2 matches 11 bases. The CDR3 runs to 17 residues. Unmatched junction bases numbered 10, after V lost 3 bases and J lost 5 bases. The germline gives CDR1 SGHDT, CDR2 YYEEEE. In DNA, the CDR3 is TGTGCCAGCAGCTCCATCCTAAATAGCGGGGGGGACAATGAGCAGTTCTTC. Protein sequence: CASSSILNSGGDNEQFF.

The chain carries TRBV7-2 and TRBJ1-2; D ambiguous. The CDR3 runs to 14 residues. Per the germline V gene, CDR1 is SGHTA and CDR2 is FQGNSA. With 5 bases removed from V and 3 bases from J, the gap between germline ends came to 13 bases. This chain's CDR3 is CASSPKGEYYGYTF. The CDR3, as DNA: TGTGCCAGCAGCCCGAAGGGAGAGTACTATGGCTACACCTTC.

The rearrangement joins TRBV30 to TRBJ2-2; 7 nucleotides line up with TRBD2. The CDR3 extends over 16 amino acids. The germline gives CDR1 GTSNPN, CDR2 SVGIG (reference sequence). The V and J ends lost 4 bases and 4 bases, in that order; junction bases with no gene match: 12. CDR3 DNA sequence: TGTGCCTGGACCATTGGGAGGGTCTCGGTCACCGGGGAGCTGTTTTTT. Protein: CAWTIGRVSVTGELFF. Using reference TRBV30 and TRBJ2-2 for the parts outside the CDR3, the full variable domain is SQTIHQWPATLVQPVGSPLSLECTVEGTSNPNLYWYRQAAGRGLQLLFYSVGIGQISSEVPQNLSASRPQDRQFILSSKKLLLSDSGFYLCAWTIGRVSVTGELFFGEGSRLTVL.

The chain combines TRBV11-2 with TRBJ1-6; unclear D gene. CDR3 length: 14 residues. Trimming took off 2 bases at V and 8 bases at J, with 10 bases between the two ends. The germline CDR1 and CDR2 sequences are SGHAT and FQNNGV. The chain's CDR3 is CASSLRWSDSPLHF. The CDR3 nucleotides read TGTGCCAGCAGCTTACGATGGAGTGATTCACCCCTCCACTTT.

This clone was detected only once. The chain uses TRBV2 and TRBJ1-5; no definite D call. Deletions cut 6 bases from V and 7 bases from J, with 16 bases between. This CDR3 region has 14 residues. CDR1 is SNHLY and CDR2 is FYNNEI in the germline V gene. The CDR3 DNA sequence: TGTGCCAGCAGAGTCGCCGCATCTAGCCAGCCCCAGCATTTT. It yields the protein CASRVAASSQPQHF.

For the CDR3, the DNA is TGTGCCAGCAGACGACAGGGGGGAGGGTACGAGCAGTACTTC. Amino acids: CASRRQGGGYEQYF. The chain has TRBV28 and TRBJ2-7; 9 bases fit TRBD1. With 6 bases clipped from V and 4 bases from J, the junction kept 7 bases outside the gene matches. This CDR3 region has 14 residues. Germline CDR1 is MDHEN and CDR2 is SYDVKM.

The CDR3 reads CASSRRQGSNQPQHF. In DNA form, the CDR3 reads TGTGCCAGCAGTAGAAGACAGGGGAGCAATCAGCCCCAGCATTTT. The chain is built from TRBV28 and TRBJ1-5; 8 bases line up with TRBD1. V trimming: 5 bases; J trimming: 1 base; junction bases outside the gene matches: 4. Germline V gene lookup returns CDR1 MDHEN and CDR2 SYDVKM. The CDR3 is 15 residues long.

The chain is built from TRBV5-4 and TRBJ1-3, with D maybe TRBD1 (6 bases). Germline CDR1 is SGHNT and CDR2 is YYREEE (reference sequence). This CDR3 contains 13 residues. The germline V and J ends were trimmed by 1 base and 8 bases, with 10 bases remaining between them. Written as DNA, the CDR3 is TGTGCCAGCAGCTTGAACAGGGAGGACACCATATATTTT. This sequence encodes CASSLNREDTIYF.

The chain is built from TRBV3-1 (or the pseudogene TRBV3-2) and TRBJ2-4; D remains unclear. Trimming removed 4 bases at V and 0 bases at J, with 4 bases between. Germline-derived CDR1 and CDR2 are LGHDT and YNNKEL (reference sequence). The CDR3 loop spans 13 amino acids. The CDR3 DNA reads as TGTGCCAGCAGCCCCCCAGCCAAAAACATTCAGTACTTC. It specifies CASSPPAKNIQYF.

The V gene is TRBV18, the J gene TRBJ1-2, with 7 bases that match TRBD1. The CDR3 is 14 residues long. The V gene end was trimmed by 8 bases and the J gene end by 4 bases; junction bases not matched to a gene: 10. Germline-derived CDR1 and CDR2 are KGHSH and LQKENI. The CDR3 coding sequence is TGTGCCAGCACCACGGGGGGACAGACCTATGGCTACACCTTC. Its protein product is CASTTGGQTYGYTF.

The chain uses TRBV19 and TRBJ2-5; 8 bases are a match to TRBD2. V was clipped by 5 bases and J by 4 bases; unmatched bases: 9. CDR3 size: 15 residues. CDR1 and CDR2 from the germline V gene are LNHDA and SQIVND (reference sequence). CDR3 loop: CASSYLRTSRETQYF. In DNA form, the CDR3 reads TGTGCCAGTAGTTACTTAAGGACTAGCCGAGAGACCCAGTACTTC.

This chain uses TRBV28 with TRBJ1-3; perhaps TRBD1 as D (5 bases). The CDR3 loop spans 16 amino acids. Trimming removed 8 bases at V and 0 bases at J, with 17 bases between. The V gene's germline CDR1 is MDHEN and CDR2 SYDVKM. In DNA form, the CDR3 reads TGTGCCAGCCTGGAGGGGTCAGGGAGCTCTGGAAACACCATATATTTT. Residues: CASLEGSGSSGNTIYF. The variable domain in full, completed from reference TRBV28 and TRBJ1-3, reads DVKVTQSSRYLVKRTGEKVFLECVQDMDHENMFWYRQDPGLGLRLIYFSYDVKMKEKGDIPEGYSVSREKKERFSLILESASTNQTSMYLCASLEGSGSSGNTIYFGEGSWLTVV.

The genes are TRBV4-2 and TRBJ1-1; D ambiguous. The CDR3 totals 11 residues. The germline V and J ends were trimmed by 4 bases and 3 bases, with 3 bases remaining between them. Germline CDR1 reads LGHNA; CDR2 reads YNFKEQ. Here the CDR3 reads CASSLYTEAFF. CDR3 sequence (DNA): TGTGCCAGCAGCCTATACACTGAAGCTTTCTTT.

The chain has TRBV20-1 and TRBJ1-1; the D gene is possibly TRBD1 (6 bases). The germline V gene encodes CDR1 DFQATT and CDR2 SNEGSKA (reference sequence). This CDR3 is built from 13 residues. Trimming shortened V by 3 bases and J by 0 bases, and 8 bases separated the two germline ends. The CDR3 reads CSASRDMNTEAFF. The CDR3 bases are TGCAGTGCTAGTAGGGACATGAACACTGAAGCTTTCTTT.

The CDR3 reads CASSLLYNLGNIQYF. The CDR3 coding sequence is TGTGCCAGCAGCTTGTTATACAACCTCGGGAACATTCAGTACTTC. The chain employs TRBV5-5 and TRBJ2-4, with D uncertain. Germline CDR1 and CDR2: SGHKS and YYEKEE (reference sequence). The CDR3 has 15 amino acids. V lost 1 base to trimming and J lost 7 bases, with 15 bases between them.

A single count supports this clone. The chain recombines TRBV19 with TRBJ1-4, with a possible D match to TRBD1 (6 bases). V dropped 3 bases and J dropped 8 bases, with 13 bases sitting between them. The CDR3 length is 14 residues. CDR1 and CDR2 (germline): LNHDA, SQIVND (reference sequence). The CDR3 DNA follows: TGTGCCAGTAGTATTGGGGACATCGAGGAAAAACTGTTTTTT. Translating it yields CASSIGDIEEKLFF. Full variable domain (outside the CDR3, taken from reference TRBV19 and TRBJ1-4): DGGITQSPKYLFRKEGQNVTLSCEQNLNHDAMYWYRQDPGQGLRLIYYSQIVNDFQKGDIAEGYSVSREKKESFPLTVTSAQKNPTAFYLCASSIGDIEEKLFFGSGTQLSVL.

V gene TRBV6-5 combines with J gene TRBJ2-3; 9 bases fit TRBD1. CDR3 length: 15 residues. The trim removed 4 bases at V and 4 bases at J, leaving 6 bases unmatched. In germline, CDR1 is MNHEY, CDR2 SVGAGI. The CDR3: CASSFVQGASDTQYF. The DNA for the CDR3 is TGTGCCAGCAGTTTTGTACAGGGGGCCTCAGATACGCAGTATTTT.

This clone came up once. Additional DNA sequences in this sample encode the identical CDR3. CDR3 nucleotide sequence: TGTGCCAGTAGTATACCCGGAACTGAAGCTTTCTTT. As protein: CASSIPGTEAFF. The chain uses TRBV19 and TRBJ1-1; no reliable D call. CDR1 LNHDA and CDR2 SQIVND come from the germline V gene (reference sequence). There are 12 residues in the CDR3. V was cut by 2 bases and J by 5 bases, with 6 bases left in between. Supplemented by reference TRBV19 and TRBJ1-1, the full variable domain reads DGGITQSPKYLFRKEGQNVTLSCEQNLNHDAMYWYRQDPGQGLRLIYYSQIVNDFQKGDIAEGYSVSREKKESFPLTVTSAQKNPTAFYLCASSIPGTEAFFGQGTRLTVV.